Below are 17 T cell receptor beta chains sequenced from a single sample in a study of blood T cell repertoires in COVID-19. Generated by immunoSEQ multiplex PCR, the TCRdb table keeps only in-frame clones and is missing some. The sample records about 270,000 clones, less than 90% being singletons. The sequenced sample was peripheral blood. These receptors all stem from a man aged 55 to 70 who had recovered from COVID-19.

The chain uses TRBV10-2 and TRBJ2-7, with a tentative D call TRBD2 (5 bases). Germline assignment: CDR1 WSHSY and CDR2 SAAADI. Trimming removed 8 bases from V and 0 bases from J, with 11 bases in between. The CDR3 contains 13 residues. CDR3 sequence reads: CASVDGVSYEQYF. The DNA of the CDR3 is TGCGCCAGCGTAGACGGGGTCTCCTACGAGCAGTACTTC.

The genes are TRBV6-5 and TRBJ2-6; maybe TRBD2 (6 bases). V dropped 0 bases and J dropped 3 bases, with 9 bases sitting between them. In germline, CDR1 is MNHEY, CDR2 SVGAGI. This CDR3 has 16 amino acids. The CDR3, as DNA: TGTGCCAGCAGTTACTCTCTAGCGAGTGGGGCCAACGTCCTGACTTTC. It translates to CASSYSLASGANVLTF.

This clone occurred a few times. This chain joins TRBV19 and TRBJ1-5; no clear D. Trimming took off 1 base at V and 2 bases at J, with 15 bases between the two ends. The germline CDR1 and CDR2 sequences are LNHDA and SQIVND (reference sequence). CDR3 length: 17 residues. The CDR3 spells CASSIVRGKGGNQPQHF. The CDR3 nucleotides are TGTGCCAGTAGTATAGTTCGGGGAAAAGGAGGCAATCAGCCCCAGCATTTT.

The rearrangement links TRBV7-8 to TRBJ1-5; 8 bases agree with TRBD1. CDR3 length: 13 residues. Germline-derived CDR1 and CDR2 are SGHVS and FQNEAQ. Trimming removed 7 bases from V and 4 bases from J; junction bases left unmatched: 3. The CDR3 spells CASTQGANQPQHF. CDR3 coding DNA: TGTGCCAGCACTCAGGGGGCGAATCAGCCCCAGCATTTT.

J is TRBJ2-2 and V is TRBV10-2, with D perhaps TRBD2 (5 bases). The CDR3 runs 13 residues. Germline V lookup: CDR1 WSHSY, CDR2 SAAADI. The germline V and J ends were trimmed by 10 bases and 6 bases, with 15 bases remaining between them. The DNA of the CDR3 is TGCGCCACTAAGGACCGTAGCGCCGGGGAGCTGTTTTTT. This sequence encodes CATKDRSAGELFF.

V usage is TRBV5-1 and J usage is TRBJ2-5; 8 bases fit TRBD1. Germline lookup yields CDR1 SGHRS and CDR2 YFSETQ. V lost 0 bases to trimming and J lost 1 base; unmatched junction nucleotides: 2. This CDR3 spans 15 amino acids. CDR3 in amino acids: CASSLATGGQETQYF. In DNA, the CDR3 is TGCGCCAGCAGCTTGGCTACAGGGGGCCAAGAGACCCAGTACTTC. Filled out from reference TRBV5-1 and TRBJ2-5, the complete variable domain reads KAGVTQTPRYLIKTRGQQVTLSCSPISGHRSVSWYQQTPGQGLQFLFEYFSETQRNKGNFPGRFSGRQFSNSRSEMNVSTLELGDSALYLCASSLATGGQETQYFGPGTRLLVL.

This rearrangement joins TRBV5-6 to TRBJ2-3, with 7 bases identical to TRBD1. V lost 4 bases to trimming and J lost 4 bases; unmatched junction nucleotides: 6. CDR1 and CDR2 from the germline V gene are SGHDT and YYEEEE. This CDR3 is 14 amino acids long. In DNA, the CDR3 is TGTGCCAGCAGCCCCCGACAGGGTTCAGATACGCAGTATTTT. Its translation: CASSPRQGSDTQYF.

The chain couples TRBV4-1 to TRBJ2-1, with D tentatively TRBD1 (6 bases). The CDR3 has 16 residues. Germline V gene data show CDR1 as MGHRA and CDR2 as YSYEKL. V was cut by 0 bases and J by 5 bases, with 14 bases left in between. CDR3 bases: TGCGCCAGCAGCCAAGAAGGGGGTACGTTAGACAATGAGCAGTTCTTC. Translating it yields CASSQEGGTLDNEQFF.

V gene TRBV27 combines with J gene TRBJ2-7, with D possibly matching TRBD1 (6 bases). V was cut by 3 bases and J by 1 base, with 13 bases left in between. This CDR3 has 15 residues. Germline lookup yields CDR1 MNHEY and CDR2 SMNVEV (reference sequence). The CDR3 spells CASSFGTKVSYEQYF. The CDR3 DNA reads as TGTGCCAGCAGTTTTGGGACAAAGGTTTCCTACGAGCAGTACTTC.

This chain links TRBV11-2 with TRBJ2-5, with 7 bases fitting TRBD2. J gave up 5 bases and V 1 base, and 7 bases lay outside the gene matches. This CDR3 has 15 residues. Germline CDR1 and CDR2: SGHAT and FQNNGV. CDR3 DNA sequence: TGTGCCAGCAGCTTAGGTAGTAGCGGGTACGAGACCCAGTACTTC. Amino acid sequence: CASSLGSSGYETQYF.

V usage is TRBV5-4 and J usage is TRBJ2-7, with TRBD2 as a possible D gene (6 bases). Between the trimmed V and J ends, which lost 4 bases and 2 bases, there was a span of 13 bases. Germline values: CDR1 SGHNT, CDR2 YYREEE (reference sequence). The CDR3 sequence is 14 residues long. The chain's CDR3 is CASSMNAGPYEQYF. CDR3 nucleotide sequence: TGTGCCAGCAGCATGAACGCGGGGCCCTACGAGCAGTACTTC.

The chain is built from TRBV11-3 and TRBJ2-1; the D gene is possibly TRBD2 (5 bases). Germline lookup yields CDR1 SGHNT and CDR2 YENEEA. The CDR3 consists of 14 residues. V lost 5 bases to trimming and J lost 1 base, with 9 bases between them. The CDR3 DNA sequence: TGTGCCAGCAGCCGCGGCGGGTCCTACAATGAGCAGTTCTTC. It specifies CASSRGGSYNEQFF.

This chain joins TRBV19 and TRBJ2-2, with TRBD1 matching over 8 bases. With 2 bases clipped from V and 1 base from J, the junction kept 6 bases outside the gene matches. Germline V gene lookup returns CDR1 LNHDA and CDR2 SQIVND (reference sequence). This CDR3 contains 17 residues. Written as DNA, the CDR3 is TGTGCCAGTAGTATATATGCCGGGACAGGGAACACCGGGGAGCTGTTTTTT. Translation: CASSIYAGTGNTGELFF.

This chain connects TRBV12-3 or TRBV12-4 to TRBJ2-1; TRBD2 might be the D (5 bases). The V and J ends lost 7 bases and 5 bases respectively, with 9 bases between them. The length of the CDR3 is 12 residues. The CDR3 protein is CASKREDNEQFF. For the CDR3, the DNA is TGTGCCAGCAAGAGGGAAGACAATGAGCAGTTCTTC.

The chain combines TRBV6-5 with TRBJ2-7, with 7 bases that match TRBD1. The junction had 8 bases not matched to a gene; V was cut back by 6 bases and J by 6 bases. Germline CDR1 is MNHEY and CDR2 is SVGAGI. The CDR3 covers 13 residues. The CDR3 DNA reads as TGTGCCAGCAGACGCGACAGGGCCAGCGAGCAGTACTTC. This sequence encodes CASRRDRASEQYF.

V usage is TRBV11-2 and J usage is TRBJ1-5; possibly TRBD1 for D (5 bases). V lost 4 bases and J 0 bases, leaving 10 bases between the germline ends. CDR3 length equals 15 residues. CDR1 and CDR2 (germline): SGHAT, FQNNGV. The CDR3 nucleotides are TGTGCCAGCAGCTCCCTGGACACTAGCAATCAGCCCCAGCATTTT. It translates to CASSSLDTSNQPQHF.

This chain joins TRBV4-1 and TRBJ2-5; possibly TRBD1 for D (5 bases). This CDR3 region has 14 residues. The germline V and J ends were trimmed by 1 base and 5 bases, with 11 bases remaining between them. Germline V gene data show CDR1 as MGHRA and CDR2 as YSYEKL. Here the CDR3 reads CASSQGGHRETQYF. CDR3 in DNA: TGCGCCAGCAGCCAAGGTGGACACAGGGAGACCCAGTACTTC.